A single sample gave rise to the 18 T cell receptor beta chains below, sequenced in a study of blood T cell repertoires in COVID-19. Profiled with immunoSEQ multiplex PCR; TCRdb holds only in-frame clones, not every one. The data contain about 240,000 clones, about 85% of them singletons. Input material: peripheral blood. Receptors were obtained from a man aged 55 to 70 who had recovered from COVID-19.

The V and J genes are TRBV10-3 and TRBJ1-6; 9 bases map to TRBD1. Per germline, CDR1 ENHRY and CDR2 SYGVKD. The trim removed 6 bases at V and 7 bases at J, leaving 7 bases unmatched. The CDR3 loop spans 15 amino acids. CDR3 in amino acids: CAISAWTGENSPLHF. CDR3 nucleotide sequence: TGTGCCATCAGCGCTTGGACAGGGGAAAATTCACCCCTCCACTTT.

The V gene is TRBV28, the J gene TRBJ1-5; D not resolved. V gave up 4 bases and J gave up 2 bases, with 12 bases separating them. This CDR3 contains 15 residues. Germline V CDR1 and CDR2: MDHEN, SYDVKM. CDR3 sequence (DNA): TGTGCCAGCAGTTCTTCTGGGCTCGGCAATCAGCCCCAGCATTTT. Its protein product is CASSSSGLGNQPQHF.

The rearrangement uses TRBV4-2 and TRBJ2-2; 10 bases map to TRBD1. The CDR3 sequence is 15 residues long. Germline values: CDR1 LGHNA, CDR2 YNFKEQ. Unmatched junction bases numbered 3, after V lost 2 bases and J lost 6 bases. CDR3 in DNA: TGTGCCAGCAGCCAAAGGACAGGGGGACCCGGGGAGCTGTTTTTT. Protein: CASSQRTGGPGELFF.

The V and J genes are TRBV11-2 and TRBJ2-3, with TRBD2 as a possible D gene (5 bases). V lost 5 bases and J lost 2, with 20 bases in between. Germline lookup yields CDR1 SGHAT and CDR2 FQNNGV. The length of the CDR3 is 17 residues. The CDR3 sequence is CASSLLSGRRVTDTQYF. As DNA, the CDR3 is TGTGCCAGCAGCCTCTTATCCGGACGGCGGGTCACAGATACGCAGTATTTT.

The genes are TRBV9 and TRBJ2-1, with D possibly matching TRBD1 (5 bases). The CDR3 covers 15 residues. Trimming stripped 7 bases from V and 0 bases from J, with 14 bases between. The V gene's germline CDR1 is SGDLS and CDR2 YYNGEE. The CDR3 protein is CASGALTHSYNEQFF. DNA for the CDR3: TGTGCCAGCGGGGCACTCACCCACTCCTACAATGAGCAGTTCTTC.

The chain couples TRBV6-7 to TRBJ2-1; 14 nucleotides align to TRBD2. TRBV6-7 is classed as an ORF, of uncertain function. The CDR3 has 20 amino acids. With 6 bases clipped from V and 4 bases from J, the junction kept 17 bases outside the gene matches. The CDR3 DNA is TGTGCCAGCAGACAAAACGGACTAGCGGGGGGCCTACTACGATACAATGAGCAGTTCTTC. Protein product: CASRQNGLAGGLLRYNEQFF.

V is TRBV19 and J is TRBJ2-3; D gene uncertain. CDR1 LNHDA and CDR2 SQIVND come from the germline V gene (reference sequence). The CDR3 has 13 residues. V was cut by 3 bases and J by 1 base, with 5 bases left in between. For the CDR3, the DNA is TGTGCCAGTAGTATGAGCGGCACAGATACGCAGTATTTT. This gives the protein CASSMSGTDTQYF. Looking up the rest from reference TRBV19 and TRBJ2-3 gives the full variable domain: DGGITQSPKYLFRKEGQNVTLSCEQNLNHDAMYWYRQDPGQGLRLIYYSQIVNDFQKGDIAEGYSVSREKKESFPLTVTSAQKNPTAFYLCASSMSGTDTQYFGPGTRLTVL.

This chain connects TRBV7-9 to TRBJ2-7; D not certain. The length of the CDR3 is 14 residues. Per germline, CDR1 SEHNR and CDR2 FQNEAQ (reference sequence). Between the trimmed V and J ends, which lost 1 base and 3 bases, there was a span of 10 bases. The CDR3 DNA follows: TGTGCCAGCAGCTTAGTGGTCAGGAACTACGAGCAGTACTTC. Amino acid sequence: CASSLVVRNYEQYF.

The DNA of the CDR3 is TGTGCCAGCAATGCACGGGGGGGCAGCGCAGATACGCAGTATTTT. As protein: CASNARGGSADTQYF. V usage is TRBV2 and J usage is TRBJ2-3, with 8 bases matching TRBD2. This CDR3 has 15 amino acids. CDR1 SNHLY and CDR2 FYNNEI come from the germline V gene. Trimming cost V 7 bases and J 4 bases; bases outside gene matches: 10.

The chain recombines TRBV6-5 with TRBJ2-7; 8 nucleotides match TRBD2. The CDR3 is made up of 14 amino acids. Germline CDR1 reads MNHEY; CDR2 reads SVGAGI. The CDR3 nucleotides are TGTGACCTGGAGGGACCCCGGGAGGGGTACGAGCAGTACGTC. It translates to CDLEGPREGYEQYV.

The chain recombines TRBV2 with TRBJ2-1; perhaps TRBD1 as D (6 bases). Trimming stripped 6 bases from V and 5 bases from J, with 23 bases between. Germline V lookup: CDR1 SNHLY, CDR2 FYNNEI. The CDR3 consists of 17 residues. CDR3 nucleotides: TGTGCCAGCAGAACAAGAACAGGGCAGGGGTCAGACAATGAGCAGTTCTTC. It translates to CASRTRTGQGSDNEQFF. Complete variable domain (other parts from reference TRBV2 and TRBJ2-1): EPEVTQTPSHQVTQMGQEVILRCVPISNHLYFYWYRQILGQKVEFLVSFYNNEISEKSEIFDDQFSVERPDGSNFTLKIRSTKLEDSAMYFCASRTRTGQGSDNEQFFGPGTRLTVL.

The V gene is TRBV12-5, the J gene TRBJ2-7; maybe TRBD1 (6 bases). This CDR3 comprises 13 residues. V was cut by 3 bases and J by 3 bases, with 9 bases left in between. Germline V gene sequence: CDR1 LGHNT, CDR2 FRNRAP. The CDR3 DNA sequence: TGTGCTAGTGGTTTACAAGGGGGCTACGAGCAGTACTTC. It encodes CASGLQGGYEQYF.

The rearrangement uses TRBV25-1 and TRBJ1-2, with 7 bases aligning to TRBD1. The germline V gene has CDR1 MGHDK and CDR2 SYGVNS. With 8 bases clipped from V and 3 bases from J, the junction kept 9 bases outside the gene matches. CDR3 length equals 14 residues. CDR3 amino acids: CASSSRDSHYGYTF. The CDR3 DNA sequence: TGTGCCAGCTCCAGCCGGGACAGCCACTATGGCTACACCTTC.

The gene calls are TRBV6-6 and TRBJ1-5; D is ambiguous. Between the trimmed V and J ends, which lost 2 bases and 2 bases, there was a span of 7 bases. Germline CDR1 reads MNHNY; CDR2 reads SVGAGI (reference sequence). The CDR3 sequence is 14 residues long. CDR3 sequence (DNA): TGTGCCAGCAGTTACACTAGAGGCAATCAGCCCCAGCATTTT. Protein product: CASSYTRGNQPQHF.

The rearrangement joins TRBV5-1 to TRBJ2-7; tentative D call: TRBD1 (6 bases). Germline V gives CDR1 SGHRS, CDR2 YFSETQ. V was trimmed by 2 bases and J by 3 bases, leaving 15 bases between them. The CDR3 is made up of 15 amino acids. The chain's CDR3 is CASSFSRQEDYEQYF. The CDR3 DNA reads TGCGCCAGCAGCTTCTCGAGACAGGAAGACTACGAGCAGTACTTC.

The rearrangement uses TRBV28 and TRBJ1-2; no clear D gene. The ends were cut back, 6 bases at V and 10 bases at J, with 15 bases in the middle. CDR1 and CDR2 from the germline V gene are MDHEN and SYDVKM. This CDR3 region has 12 residues. CDR3 in amino acids: CASRTSRSPYTF. CDR3 bases: TGTGCCAGCAGAACCTCACGGAGCCCCTACACCTTC.

The V gene is TRBV5-6, the J gene TRBJ1-6; no firm D call. CDR3 length equals 16 residues. In germline, CDR1 is SGHDT, CDR2 YYEEEE. Trimming removed 3 bases from V and 0 bases from J, with 10 bases in between. The CDR3 region has the DNA TGTGCCAGCAGCTCTATGAAATCCTCCTATAATTCACCCCTCCACTTT. Translation gives CASSSMKSSYNSPLHF.

The gene calls are TRBV25-1 and TRBJ1-4; D perhaps matches TRBD1 (5 bases). Germline V CDR1 and CDR2: MGHDK, SYGVNS. The CDR3 sequence is 12 residues long. V was trimmed by 2 bases and J by 12 bases, leaving 10 bases between them. CDR3 region: CASSEVTGELFF. CDR3 in DNA: TGTGCCAGCAGTGAAGTTACGGGGGAACTGTTTTTT.